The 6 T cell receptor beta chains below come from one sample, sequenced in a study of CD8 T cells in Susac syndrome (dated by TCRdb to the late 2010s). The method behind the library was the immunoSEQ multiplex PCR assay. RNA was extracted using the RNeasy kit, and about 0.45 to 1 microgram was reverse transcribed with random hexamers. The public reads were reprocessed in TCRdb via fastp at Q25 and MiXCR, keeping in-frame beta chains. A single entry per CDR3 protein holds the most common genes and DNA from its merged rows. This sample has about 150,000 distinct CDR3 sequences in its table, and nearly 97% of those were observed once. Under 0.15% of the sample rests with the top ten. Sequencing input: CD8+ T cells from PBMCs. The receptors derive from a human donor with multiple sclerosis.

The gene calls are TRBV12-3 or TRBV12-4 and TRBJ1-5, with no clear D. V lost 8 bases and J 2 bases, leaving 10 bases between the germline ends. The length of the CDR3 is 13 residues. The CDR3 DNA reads TGTGCCAGCTCATTTCCAGGCAATCAGCCCCAGCATTTT. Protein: CASSFPGNQPQHF.

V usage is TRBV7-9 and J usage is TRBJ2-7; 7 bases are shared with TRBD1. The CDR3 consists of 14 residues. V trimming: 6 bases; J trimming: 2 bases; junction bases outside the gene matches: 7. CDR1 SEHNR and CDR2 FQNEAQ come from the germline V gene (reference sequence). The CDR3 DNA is TGTGCCAGCAGTGAGACAGGGAGACCCTACGAGCAGTACTTC. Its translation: CASSETGRPYEQYF.

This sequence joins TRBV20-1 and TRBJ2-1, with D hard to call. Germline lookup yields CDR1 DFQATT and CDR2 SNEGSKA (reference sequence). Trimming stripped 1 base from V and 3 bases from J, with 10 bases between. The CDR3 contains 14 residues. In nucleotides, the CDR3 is TGCAGTGCTAGAGGTGACGCTGGCTACAATGAGCAGTTCTTC. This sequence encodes CSARGDAGYNEQFF.

CDR3 nucleotide sequence: TGTGCCAGCAGCTCCCTCTTTGAGGAAGCCGGTGAGCAGTTCTTC. It encodes CASSSLFEEAGEQFF. J is TRBJ2-1 and V is TRBV7-2; unclear D gene. The germline V gene has CDR1 SGHTA and CDR2 FQGNSA. The V gene lost 4 bases and the J gene lost 9 bases, with 19 bases spanning the gap. The CDR3 spans 15 residues.

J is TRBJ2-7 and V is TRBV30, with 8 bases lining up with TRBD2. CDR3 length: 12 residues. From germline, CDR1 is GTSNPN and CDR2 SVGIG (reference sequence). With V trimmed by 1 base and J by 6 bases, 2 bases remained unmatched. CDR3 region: CAWSGRGGEQYV. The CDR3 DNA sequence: TGTGCCTGGAGTGGACGGGGGGGCGAGCAGTACGTC.

The CDR3 sequence: CASSADRAGANVLTF. The CDR3 region has the DNA TGTGCCAGCAGCGCTGACAGGGCTGGGGCCAACGTCCTGACTTTC. V usage is TRBV7-9 and J usage is TRBJ2-6, with TRBD1 matching over 7 bases. V shed 5 bases and J 2 bases; nucleotides not matched to a gene: 3. CDR1 and CDR2 from the germline V gene are SEHNR and FQNEAQ (reference sequence). This CDR3 region has 15 residues.